This T cell receptor beta chain was identified during a study of Graves' ophthalmopathy and Graves' hyperthyroidism (dated by TCRdb to between 2018 and 2020). Background for the entire study: Peripheral blood was collected before any treatment was given, at the time of initial diagnosis. To tell Graves' ophthalmopathy apart from Graves' hyperthyroidism, and to predict which patients would progress to ophthalmopathy, the study relied on TCR beta repertoire signatures. In total, 135 blood samples were TCR-sequenced: approximately 42 ophthalmopathy, some 75 hyperthyroidism and roughly 17 hyperthyroidism-to-ophthalmopathy patients. To explore V-J signatures distinguishing ophthalmopathy from hyperthyroidism, a discovery set of roughly 100 patients (around 42 ophthalmopathy, roughly 55 stable hyperthyroidism) was enrolled. For independent validation, a separate cohort was made up of 18 hyperthyroidism patients plus 17 patients who later progressed from hyperthyroidism to ophthalmopathy. In roughly six hyperthyroidism patients, the T-cell repertoires found in thyroid tissue were compared with those found in blood. After sampling, hyperthyroidism patients received methimazole starting at 30 mg daily, and ophthalmopathy patients received high-dose intravenous methylprednisolone. The 75 to 100 discovery patients were randomly divided into training and test sets at a 7:3 ratio. General study outcomes and caveats: Most expanded thyroid clonotypes with a frequency above 0.001 also appeared in blood, which suggests that blood repertoires may reflect the immune response in the thyroid. No statistical method was used to set the sample size in advance, and the investigators knew which group each participant was assigned to. In cross-validation, the 13-signature model distinguished ophthalmopathy from stable hyperthyroidism with around 90% sensitivity and 81.08% specificity, while in the test set the corresponding values were around 79% and 71%. In validation, the model predicted ophthalmopathy progression with more than 70% sensitivity and roughly 72% specificity; 12 predicted patients were CT-confirmed with GO in a median of about 7.1 months.

For repertoire sequencing, the TCR beta CDR3 regions were amplified from RNA transcripts. HTBI primers and the Qiagen OneStep RT-PCR kit were used in a first-round RT-PCR, which was followed by a second-round multiplex PCR, size selection and purification. The libraries underwent paired-end sequencing with 100 bp reads on an Illumina HiSeq2000. The study's processing was this. SOAPnuke was used to process the reads, throwing out any read that had adapters, had uncalled bases, had a mean Phred below 15, or lacked an exact constant-primer or identifier match. COPE v1.2.5 was used to merge the high-quality paired reads. Each unique nucleotide sequence was defined as a clonotype, and clonotypes were aligned to IMGT TRB V, D and J references with MiTCR v1.1. Analysis was restricted to V-J combinations with a frequency above 0.0001, which covered just over 98% of repertoires. For each V-J combination, a TCR clonal expansion and chaos score was defined as the ratio of F50 clonal expansion to chaos observed in the TCRdist matrix. Welch's t-statistics and random forest were used to reduce the features to 10 to 15 V-J combinations, which were then used as input to a naive Bayes classifier. The similarity between thyroid and blood repertoires was quantified using the Morisita-Horn index. The raw public reads went through TCRdb reprocessing: fastp at Q25, MiXCR clone calling, in-frame beta chains kept. Each CDR3 protein gets just one entry, which takes the most common genes and DNA from the rows behind it. TCRdb's processing, not the authors' own work, is the source of the V and J calls. Within this sample are a few hundred thousand distinct CDR3 sequences, with approximately 20% of them counted one time only. The ten largest clonotypes hold approximately 1.4% of the sample.

This clonotype was seen many times. Its antigen is unknown. No base quality values were provided; no much bigger clone lies one nucleotide off. Patients with ophthalmopathy had moderately to severely active disease, with a Clinical Activity Score of 3 or more, a NOSPECS grade of 4 or more, and a disease duration of less than 3 months. Patients with other autoimmune diseases, uncontrolled infections, pregnancy or lactation were excluded from the study. Clinical symptoms, serum thyroxine, TRAb, thyroid ultrasound and orbital computed tomography formed the basis of the diagnosis. Ficoll-Paque density gradient centrifugation was used to isolate PBMCs from 8.5 to 10 ml of fresh peripheral blood. Trizol reagent was used to extract the total RNA, and its quality was then checked on an Agilent 2100 Bioanalyzer. Sequences were obtained from peripheral blood. This receptor was identified in a woman aged 18-35 years with Graves' ophthalmopathy. Donor details come from another sample of the same person, matched by shared clones.

CDR3 reads: CASSATNTEAFF. The nucleotides are TGTGCCAGCTCAGCGACGAACACTGAAGCTTTCTTT. The rearrangement combines TRBV12-3 or TRBV12-4 with TRBJ1-1, with the D gene not confidently named. V drops 8 bases and J drops 1 base, leaving 8 bases in between. The CDR3 measures 12 amino acids from cysteine to phenylalanine. Of the read, only the CDR3 DNA is kept; its 36 bases are in frame from base 1.